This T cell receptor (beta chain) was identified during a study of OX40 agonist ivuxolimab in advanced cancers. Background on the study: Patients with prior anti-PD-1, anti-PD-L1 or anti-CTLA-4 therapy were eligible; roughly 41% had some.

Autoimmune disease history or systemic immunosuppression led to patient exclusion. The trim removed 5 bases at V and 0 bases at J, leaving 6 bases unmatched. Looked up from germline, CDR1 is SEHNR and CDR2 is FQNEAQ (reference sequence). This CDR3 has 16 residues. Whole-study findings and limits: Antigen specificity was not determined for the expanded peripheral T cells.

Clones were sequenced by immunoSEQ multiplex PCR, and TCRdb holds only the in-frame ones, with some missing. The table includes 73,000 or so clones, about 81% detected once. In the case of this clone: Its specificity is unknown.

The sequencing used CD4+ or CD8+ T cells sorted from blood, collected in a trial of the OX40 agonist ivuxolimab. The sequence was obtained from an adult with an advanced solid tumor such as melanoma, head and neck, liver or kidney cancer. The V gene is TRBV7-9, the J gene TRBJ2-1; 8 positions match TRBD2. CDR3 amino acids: CASSPLAGSSYNEQFF. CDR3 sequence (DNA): TGTGCCAGCAGCCCCTTAGCGGGATCCTCCTACAATGAGCAGTTCTTC. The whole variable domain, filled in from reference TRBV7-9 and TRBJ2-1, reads DTGVSQNPRHKITKRGQNVTFRCDPISEHNRLYWYRQTLGQGPEFLTYFQNEAQLEKSRLLSDRFSAERPKGSFSTLEIQRTEQGDSAMYLCASSPLAGSSYNEQFFGPGTRLTVL.